The rows below give T cell receptor beta chains drawn from one sample of a study of radiotherapy plus CTLA-4 blockade in lung cancer. Sequencing used immunoSEQ multiplex PCR; TCRdb keeps in-frame clones, though not all of them. The sample carries 85,000 to 130,000 clones, roughly 84% recorded once. The input for sequencing was peripheral blood, taken from a patient treated with radiotherapy plus ipilimumab. Receptors originate from a human donor with non-small cell lung cancer that progressed on radiotherapy plus ipilimumab. Some clones in this sample may be carry-over from other donors' samples. The CDR3 runs from the conserved cysteine through the conserved F or W. D genes are given only for firm matches. Where a row states a size, it is once, few, many or the class of an expanded clone; other rows omit it.

once	TRBJ2-1	.	TRBV4-3	TGCGCCAGCAGCCAATTAGGGGGGGCTTCGAGTGAGCAGTTCTTC	CASSQLGGASSEQFF
few	TRBJ2-1	TRBD2	TRBV6-1	TGTGCCAGCAGTGACGGGACTAGCGGCAATGAGCAGTTCTTC	CASSDGTSGNEQFF
.	TRBJ2-5	.	TRBV4-2	TGTGCCAGCAGCCAAGATGGTGGTGGAGGGTCAGAGACCCAGTACTTC	CASSQDGGGGSETQYF
few	TRBJ1-4	.	TRBV6-5	TGTGCCAGCAATGCCTACCCCGGAACTAATGAAAAACTGTTTTTT	CASNAYPGTNEKLFF
.	TRBJ2-7	.	TRBV28	TGTGCCAGCAGTTTAAGTGCGTGGACCTACGAGCAGTACTTC	CASSLSAWTYEQYF
few	TRBJ1-6	.	TRBV5-8	TGTGCCAGCAGCTTGGAGTCGACGAATAATTCACCCCTCCACTTT	CASSLESTNNSPLHF
.	TRBJ2-2	.	TRBV5-1	TGCGCCAGCAGAACTGGGACCGAGAACACCGGGGAGCTGTTTTTT	CASRTGTENTGELFF
.	TRBJ2-1	TRBD1	TRBV7-9	TGTGCCAGCACCGACCACAGGGGCGATGAGCAGTTCTTC	CASTDHRGDEQFF
.	TRBJ1-2	.	TRBV5-6	TGTGCCAGCAGCTTGGCTGGTTATGGCTACACCTTC	CASSLAGYGYTF
.	TRBJ2-7	.	TRBV5-1	TGCGCCAGCAGCTTGGAGGGCCCAAGATCGGGCGAGCAGTACTTC	CASSLEGPRSGEQYF
.	TRBJ2-1	TRBD2	TRBV4-1	TGCGCCAGCAGCCAAGAACTAGCGGGGGGCGACTCCTACAATGAGCAGTTCTTC	CASSQELAGGDSYNEQFF
.	TRBJ2-7	.	TRBV5-1	TGCGCCAGCAGCCTAACGTTCGGGCCCTACGAGCAGTACTTC	CASSLTFGPYEQYF
.	TRBJ1-2	.	TRBV6-1	TGTGCCAGCACTGCGGTGGGTCCCACCTATGGCTACACCTTC	CASTAVGPTYGYTF
.	TRBJ2-7	.	TRBV6-1	TGTGCCAGCAGTGAAGGGACAATCGTCTGGTACGAGCAGTACTTC	CASSEGTIVWYEQYF
.	TRBJ1-2	.	TRBV7-2	TGTGCCAGCAGCTCCGGTAACAGGGTTGGCTACACCTTC	CASSSGNRVGYTF
.	TRBJ2-7	.	TRBV4-3	TGCGCCAGCAGCCATACGGACGGGGGGCGCCCGTACGAGCAGTACTTC	CASSHTDGGRPYEQYF
.	TRBJ2-7	TRBD1	TRBV11-3	TGTGCCAGCAGCTCGAGGCAAACCGGGACAGAGTCATACGAGCAGTACTTC	CASSSRQTGTESYEQYF
.	TRBJ2-1	TRBD2	TRBV5-1	TGCGCCAGCAGCTTGGTGGGCGCGGGGGGTGGAGTGGATGAGCAGTTCTTC	CASSLVGAGGGVDEQFF
.	TRBJ1-5	.	TRBV6-1	TGTGCCAGCACCAGTTTCGGAGGGGATCAGCCCCAGCATTTT	CASTSFGGDQPQHF
.	TRBJ1-5	TRBD1	TRBV7-2	TGTGCCAGCAGCCCGTTAGCCGGGACAGGGGCACATCAGCCCCAGCATTTT	CASSPLAGTGAHQPQHF
.	TRBJ1-2	.	TRBV6-6	TGTGCCAGCAGTGAGGGAACTAACTATGGCTACACCTTC	CASSEGTNYGYTF
.	TRBJ2-3	TRBD1	TRBV19	TGTGCCAGTAGTACCCGACAGGGGGCTTATGATACGCAGTATTTT	CASSTRQGAYDTQYF
few	TRBJ2-7	.	TRBV27	TGTGCCAGCAGCCTCGGGATATTCTACGAGCAGTACTTC	CASSLGIFYEQYF
once	TRBJ2-5	.	TRBV29-1	TGCAGCGTTGTGATCCAAGAGACCCAGTACTTC	CSVVIQETQYF
.	TRBJ1-5	.	TRBV9	TGTGCCAGCAGCTCAGGACAGCGGGGCAATCAGCCCCAGCATTTT	CASSSGQRGNQPQHF
few	TRBJ1-1	.	TRBV5-4	TGTGCCAGCAGCCTCCCGGGGGGTCTAGGAACTGAAGCTTTCTTT	CASSLPGGLGTEAFF
.	TRBJ1-6	.	TRBV29-1	TGCAGCGCTCGCGCGGGAAGCACTAATAATTCACCCCTCCACTTT	CSARAGSTNNSPLHF
.	TRBJ2-6	.	TRBV4-1	TGCGCCAGCAGCCAAGGTTTATCGGGCGGGGTGGTTGAGGCCAACGTCCTGACTTTC	CASSQGLSGGVVEANVLTF
.	TRBJ2-2	TRBD1	TRBV7-6	TGTGCCAGCAGCCCGAGACAGGGGAGCCCCGGGGAGCTGTTTTTT	CASSPRQGSPGELFF
.	TRBJ2-2	.	TRBV19	TGTGCCAGCAAGGGAACAACGAACACCGGGGAGCTGTTTTTT	CASKGTTNTGELFF
.	TRBJ2-7	TRBD1	TRBV9	TGTGCCAGCAGCGCCGGGACAGGGGGCAACGAGCAGTACTTC	CASSAGTGGNEQYF
.	TRBJ1-1	TRBD1	TRBV11-3	TGTGCCAGCAGCTTATGGGGACAGTTAACTGAAGCTTTCTTT	CASSLWGQLTEAFF
.	TRBJ2-7	.	TRBV7-2	TGTGCCAGCAACCTGGGGTGGGGGACCTACGAGCAGTACTTC	CASNLGWGTYEQYF
.	TRBJ2-1	TRBD2	TRBV7-3	TGTGCCAGCAGCTTCATAGCGGGGGGCTACAATGAGCAGTTCTTC	CASSFIAGGYNEQFF
.	TRBJ2-5	TRBD2	TRBV15	TGTGCCACCAGCAGGACTAGCAATCTCGAGACCCAGTACTTC	CATSRTSNLETQYF
.	TRBJ2-3	.	TRBV7-2	TGTGCCAGCAGGGACCCCGGGGGTAAGGATACGCAGTATTTT	CASRDPGGKDTQYF
.	TRBJ1-2	.	TRBV5-1	TGCGCCAGCAGCTCCACAGGGCCTGATGGCTACACCTTC	CASSSTGPDGYTF
once	TRBJ2-7	.	TRBV29-1	TGCAGCGTTTCCTTAGGGGGTGGCTACGAGCAGTACTTC	CSVSLGGGYEQYF
.	TRBJ2-2	.	TRBV25-1	TGTGCCAGCAGGAAGGCCCAGAACACCGGGGAGCTGTTTTTT	CASRKAQNTGELFF
once	TRBJ2-5	.	TRBV20-1	TGCAGCGGGACTTATCAAGAGACCCAGTACTTC	CSGTYQETQYF
.	TRBJ2-3	.	TRBV6-5	TGTGCCAGCAGTTACGATGGGGCTTATGATACGCAGTATTTT	CASSYDGAYDTQYF
.	TRBJ2-1	TRBD2	TRBV29-1	TGCAGCGTTGAAGGGGGGCTAGCGGGGGATAATGAGCAGTTCTTC	CSVEGGLAGDNEQFF